A selection of T cell receptor beta chains follows, all from one sample in a study of CD8+ T cells in alopecia areata. Sequenced by immunoSEQ multiplex PCR; TCRdb stores in-frame clones only, minus some. The sample contains around 65,000 clones, 45% to 50% of which appear only once. The source was CD8+ T cells sorted from blood, collected at week 0. These receptors all stem from a human donor with alopecia areata. Each CDR3 is given with its conserved first and last residue. A D gene is named only where the DNA matches it firmly. The size of a clone is reported for some rows only, either as once, few or many, or as a class for expanded clones.

v_gene	abundance	j_gene	d_gene	CDR3nt	CDR3aa
TRBV7-8	-	TRBJ2-1	-	TGTGCCAGCACCTTATTTCTTGGGTACATCGAGCAGTTCTTC	CASTLFLGYIEQFF
TRBV7-9	-	TRBJ2-7	-	TGTGCCAGCAGCCCCGGATGGGACCTCTACGAGCAGTACTTC	CASSPGWDLYEQYF
TRBV9	few	TRBJ2-1	-	TGTGCCAGCAGCGTAGAGAGTGACTCCTACAATGAGCAGTTCTTC	CASSVESDSYNEQFF
TRBV27	-	TRBJ2-3	-	TGTGCCAGCAGTACCACAGATACGCAGTATTTT	CASSTTDTQYF
TRBV12-5	-	TRBJ2-7	-	TGTGCTAGTGGTTTGCCCAAAGGGACGTACGAGCAGTACTTC	CASGLPKGTYEQYF
TRBV29-1	few	TRBJ2-1	-	TGCAGCCCAAAAGGTTTAGCGCCTAGCTCCTACAATGAGCAGTTCTTC	CSPKGLAPSSYNEQFF
TRBV10-3	-	TRBJ2-2	TRBD2	TGTGCCATCAATCAAAAGGGACCAGCGGGAGAAGTCGCCGGGGAGCTGTTTTTT	CAINQKGPAGEVAGELFF
TRBV5-4	-	TRBJ2-6	-	TGTGCCAGCAGCTTGACAGGTCCAGGGGCCAACGTCCTGACTTTC	CASSLTGPGANVLTF
TRBV7-9	-	TRBJ2-5	-	TGTGCCAGCAGCTTAGTGGGCCGATCGGAGACCCAGTACTTC	CASSLVGRSETQYF
TRBV4-1	-	TRBJ2-7	TRBD2	TGCGCCAGCAGCCAAGATCAGGCTAGCGGGAGGGCCGAGCAGTACTTC	CASSQDQASGRAEQYF
TRBV9	-	TRBJ2-2	-	TGTGCCAGCAGCTTGAACAGGGGAGGAGGCGGGGAGCTGTTTTTT	CASSLNRGGGGELFF
TRBV29-1	-	TRBJ2-5	-	TGCAGCGTTAATAGCGGCCTACAAGAGACCCAGTACTTC	CSVNSGLQETQYF
TRBV19	-	TRBJ2-7	-	TGTGCCAGTAGTAATTTAGGGGATTTGGAGCAGTACTTC	CASSNLGDLEQYF
TRBV7-2	few	TRBJ1-1	TRBD1	TGTGCCAGCAGCCCGGACAGGGAAGCTTTCTTT	CASSPDREAFF
TRBV30	-	TRBJ2-5	-	TGTGCCTGGGCTGTCGTGGTGGAGACCCAGTACTTC	CAWAVVVETQYF